This T cell receptor (beta chain) was sequenced in a study of early T cells in non-severe SARS-CoV-2 infection (dated by TCRdb to the early 2020s). A note on the overall study: Because TCR sequencing relied on bulk RNA taken from unsorted whole blood, pairing of alpha and beta chains was not possible. On the study overall, not on this receptor specifically: VDJdb matching was skewed toward anti-spike CD8 responses, so virus-specific expansions were likely underestimated and private and CD4 specificities were missed.

Receptors were amplified or captured by 5' RACE. The sequencing machine was a NextSeq 500. To correct for sequencing error and PCR bias, the TCR library protocol tagged individual cDNA molecules with unique molecular identifiers. TCR alpha and beta chains were both sequenced, and the abundances of alpha and beta sequences in each sample were closely correlated with each other. Concerning the study's data processing: Decombinator V4 was used to annotate TCR sequences for V gene, J gene and CDR3. Expanded TCRs were defined as changing significantly between any two time points under a Poisson model with p below 0.0001. TCR abundances were normalised to the total number of TCRs sequenced in each sample and reported as counts per million. MAIT TCRs were defined by TRAV1-2 paired with TRAJ12, TRAJ20 or TRAJ33, and iNKT TCRs by TRAV10 paired with TRAJ18. VDJdb, accessed 1 November 2021, was searched for CMV, EBV and SARS-CoV-2 annotated TCRs, excluding TCRs annotated for multiple antigens. TCRdb reran the public reads through fastp at Q25 and MiXCR, keeping productive beta chains. A single entry per CDR3 protein holds the most common genes and DNA from its merged rows. The authors' filters were not applied to this entry. This sample is represented by roughly 72,000 distinct CDR3 sequences; roughly 12% of them were singletons. Of the sample, 2.5% to 3.5% is held by the ten largest clones.

Taken from the germline V gene (reference sequence), the CDR1 and CDR2 loops are MNHEY and SMNVEV. The cysteine opens and the phenylalanine closes a CDR3 of 15 amino acids. The DNA shown is the 45-base CDR3, in frame from base 1. The germline V end is reduced by 3 bases and the J end by 10 bases; junction bases left unmatched: 12. This was a case-control study nested in a cohort of healthcare workers in London, UK, who had nasopharyngeal swab PCR tests and blood samples taken every week. Healthcare workers were recruited between 23 and 31 March 2020, during the week of the UK lockdown, and were followed weekly for up to roughly 15 weeks. Remarks on this clonotype: Its antigen is currently not known. Base qualities were left out, and no much larger clone turns up one base away.

This TCR derives from an adult who was a healthcare worker with PCR-confirmed SARS-CoV-2 infection or an uninfected control (not recorded which). Sequences were derived from whole blood, sampled at baseline. The V gene is TRBV27 and the J gene is TRBJ2-4, and TRBD1 matches 7 of the central bases. CDR3 reads: CASSFRDPLRGIQYF. The DNA is TGTGCCAGCAGTTTTCGGGACCCTCTCAGGGGGATTCAGTACTTC.